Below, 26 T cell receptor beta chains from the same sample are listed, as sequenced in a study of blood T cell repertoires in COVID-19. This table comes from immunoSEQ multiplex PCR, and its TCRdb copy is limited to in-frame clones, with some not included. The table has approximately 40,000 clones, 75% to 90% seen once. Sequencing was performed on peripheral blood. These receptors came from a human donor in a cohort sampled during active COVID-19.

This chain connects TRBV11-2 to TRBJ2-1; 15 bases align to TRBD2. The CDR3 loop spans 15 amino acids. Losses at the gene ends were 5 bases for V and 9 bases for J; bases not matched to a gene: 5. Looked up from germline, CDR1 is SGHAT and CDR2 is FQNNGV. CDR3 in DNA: TGTGCCAGCAGCCGCGGACTAGCGGGAGGGCGTGAGCAGTTCTTC. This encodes CASSRGLAGGREQFF.

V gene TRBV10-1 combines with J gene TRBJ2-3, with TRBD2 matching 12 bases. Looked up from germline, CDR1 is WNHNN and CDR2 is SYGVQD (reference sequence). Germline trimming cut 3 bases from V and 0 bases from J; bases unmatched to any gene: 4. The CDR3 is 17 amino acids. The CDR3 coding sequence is TGCGCCAGCAGTGAACGGGGGACTAGCGGGAGCACAGATACGCAGTATTTT. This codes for CASSERGTSGSTDTQYF.

The CDR3, as DNA: TGTGCCAGCAGTAGCGACCCCACTCCAGATACGCAGTATTTT. Amino acid sequence: CASSSDPTPDTQYF. The chain carries TRBV6-5 and TRBJ2-3, with D unresolved. The CDR3 totals 14 residues. Germline values: CDR1 MNHEY, CDR2 SVGAGI. The V gene lost 5 bases and the J gene lost 4 bases, with 13 bases spanning the gap.

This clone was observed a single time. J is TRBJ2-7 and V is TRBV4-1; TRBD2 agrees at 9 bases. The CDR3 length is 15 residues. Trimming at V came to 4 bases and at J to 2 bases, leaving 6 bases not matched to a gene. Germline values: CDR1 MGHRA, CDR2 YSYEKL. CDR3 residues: CASSPRLAETYEQYF. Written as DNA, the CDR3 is TGCGCCAGCAGCCCGCGACTAGCGGAGACCTACGAGCAGTACTTC.

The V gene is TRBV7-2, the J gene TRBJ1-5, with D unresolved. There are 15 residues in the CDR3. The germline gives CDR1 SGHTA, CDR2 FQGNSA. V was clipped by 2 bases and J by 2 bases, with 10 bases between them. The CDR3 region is CASSLSGVGNQPQHF. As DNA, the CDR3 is TGTGCCAGCAGCTTATCAGGCGTCGGCAATCAGCCCCAGCATTTT.

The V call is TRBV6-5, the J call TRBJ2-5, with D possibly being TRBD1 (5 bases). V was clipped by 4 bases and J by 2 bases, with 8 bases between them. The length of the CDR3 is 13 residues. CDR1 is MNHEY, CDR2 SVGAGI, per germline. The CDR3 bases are TGTGCCAGCAGTTGGAACAGGCAAGAGACCCAGTACTTC. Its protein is CASSWNRQETQYF.

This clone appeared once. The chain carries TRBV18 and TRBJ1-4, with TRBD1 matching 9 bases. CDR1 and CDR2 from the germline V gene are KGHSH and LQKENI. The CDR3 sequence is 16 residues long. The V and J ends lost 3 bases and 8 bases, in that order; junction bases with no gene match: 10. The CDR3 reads CASSPGAGQGEEKLFF. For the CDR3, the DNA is TGTGCCAGCTCACCTGGGGCGGGACAGGGTGAAGAAAAACTGTTTTTT.

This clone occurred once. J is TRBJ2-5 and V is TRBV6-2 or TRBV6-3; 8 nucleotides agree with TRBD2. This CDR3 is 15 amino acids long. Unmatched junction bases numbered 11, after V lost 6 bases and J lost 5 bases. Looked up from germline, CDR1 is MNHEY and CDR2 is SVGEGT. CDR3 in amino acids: CASSTRLSGGETQYF. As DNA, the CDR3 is TGTGCCAGCAGCACCCGACTATCGGGGGGGGAGACCCAGTACTTC.

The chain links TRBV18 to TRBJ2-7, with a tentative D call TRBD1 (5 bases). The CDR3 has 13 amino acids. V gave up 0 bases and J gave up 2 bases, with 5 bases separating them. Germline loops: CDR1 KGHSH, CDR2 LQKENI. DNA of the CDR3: TGTGCCAGCTCACCACCGGGGCCCTACGAGCAGTACTTC. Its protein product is CASSPPGPYEQYF.

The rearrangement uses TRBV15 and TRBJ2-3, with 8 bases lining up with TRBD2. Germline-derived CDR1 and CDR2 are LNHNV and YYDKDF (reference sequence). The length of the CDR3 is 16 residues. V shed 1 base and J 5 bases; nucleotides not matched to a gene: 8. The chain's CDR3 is CATSRGPGLEGDTQYF. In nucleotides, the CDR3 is TGTGCCACCAGCAGAGGACCGGGACTAGAGGGAGATACGCAGTATTTT.

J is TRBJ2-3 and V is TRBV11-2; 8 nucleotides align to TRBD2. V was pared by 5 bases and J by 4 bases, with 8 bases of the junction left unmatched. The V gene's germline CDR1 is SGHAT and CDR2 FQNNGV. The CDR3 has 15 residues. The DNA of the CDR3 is TGTGCCAGCAGCGTAAGCGGGAGTGGCGCAGATACGCAGTATTTT. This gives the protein CASSVSGSGADTQYF. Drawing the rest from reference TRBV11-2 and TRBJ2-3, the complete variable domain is EAGVAQSPRYKIIEKRQSVAFWCNPISGHATLYWYQQILGQGPKLLIQFQNNGVVDDSQLPKDRFSAERLKGVDSTLKIQPAKLEDSAVYLCASSVSGSGADTQYFGPGTRLTVL.

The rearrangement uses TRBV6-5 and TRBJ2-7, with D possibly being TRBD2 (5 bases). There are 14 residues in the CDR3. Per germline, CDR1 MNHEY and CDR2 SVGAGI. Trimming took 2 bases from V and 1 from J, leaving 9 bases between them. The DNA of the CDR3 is TGTGCCAGCAGTTACAGGCTAGCATCCTACGAGCAGTACTTC. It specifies CASSYRLASYEQYF.

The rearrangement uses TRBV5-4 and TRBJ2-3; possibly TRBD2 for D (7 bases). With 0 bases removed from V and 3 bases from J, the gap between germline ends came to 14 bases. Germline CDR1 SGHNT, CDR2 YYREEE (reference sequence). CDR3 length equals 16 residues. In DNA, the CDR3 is TGTGCCAGCAGCTTGGGAGGGGCGGGGGCTACAGATACGCAGTATTTT. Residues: CASSLGGAGATDTQYF.

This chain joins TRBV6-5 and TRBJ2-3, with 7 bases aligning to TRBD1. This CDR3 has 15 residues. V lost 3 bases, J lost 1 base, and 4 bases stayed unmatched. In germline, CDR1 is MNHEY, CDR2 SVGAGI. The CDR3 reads CASSYYGQGTDTQYF. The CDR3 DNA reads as TGTGCCAGCAGTTATTACGGACAGGGCACAGATACGCAGTATTTT.

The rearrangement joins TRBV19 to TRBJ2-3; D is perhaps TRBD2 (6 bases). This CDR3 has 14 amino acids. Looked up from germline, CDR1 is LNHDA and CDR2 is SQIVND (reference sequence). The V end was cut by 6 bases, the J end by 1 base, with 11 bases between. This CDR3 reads CASRVGGGTDTQYF. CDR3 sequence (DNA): TGTGCCAGTAGGGTCGGGGGTGGCACAGATACGCAGTATTTT.

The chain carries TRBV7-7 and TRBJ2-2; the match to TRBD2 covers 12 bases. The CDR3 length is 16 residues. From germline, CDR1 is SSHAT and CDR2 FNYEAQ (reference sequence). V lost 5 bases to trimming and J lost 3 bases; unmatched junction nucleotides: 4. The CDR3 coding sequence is TGTGCCAGCAGCCTAGGACTAGCGGGACACACCGGGGAGCTGTTTTTT. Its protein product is CASSLGLAGHTGELFF.

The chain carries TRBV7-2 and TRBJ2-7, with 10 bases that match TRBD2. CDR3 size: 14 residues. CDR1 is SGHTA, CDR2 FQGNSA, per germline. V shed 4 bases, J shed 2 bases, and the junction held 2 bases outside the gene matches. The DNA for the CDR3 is TGTGCCAGCAGCTGGACTAGCGGACCCTACGAGCAGTACTTC. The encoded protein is CASSWTSGPYEQYF.

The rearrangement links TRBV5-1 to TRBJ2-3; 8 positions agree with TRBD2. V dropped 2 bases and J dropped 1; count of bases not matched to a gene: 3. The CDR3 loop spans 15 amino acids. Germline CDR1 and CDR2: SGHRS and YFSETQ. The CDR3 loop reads CASSFSGGRTDTQYF. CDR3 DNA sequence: TGCGCCAGCAGCTTCAGCGGGGGCCGCACAGATACGCAGTATTTT.

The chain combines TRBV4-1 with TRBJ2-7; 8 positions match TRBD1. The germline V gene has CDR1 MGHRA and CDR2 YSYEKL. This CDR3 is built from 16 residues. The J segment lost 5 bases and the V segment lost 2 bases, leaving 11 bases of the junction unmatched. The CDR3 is CASSQPLWTGSHEQYF. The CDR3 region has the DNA TGCGCCAGCAGCCAACCGCTTTGGACAGGGTCTCACGAGCAGTACTTC.

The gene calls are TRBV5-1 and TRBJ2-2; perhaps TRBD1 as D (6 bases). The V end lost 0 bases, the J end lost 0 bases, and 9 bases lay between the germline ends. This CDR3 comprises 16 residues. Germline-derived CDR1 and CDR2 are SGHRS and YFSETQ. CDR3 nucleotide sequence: TGCGCCAGCAGCTTGGTAGCAGGGGCGAACACCGGGGAGCTGTTTTTT. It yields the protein CASSLVAGANTGELFF.

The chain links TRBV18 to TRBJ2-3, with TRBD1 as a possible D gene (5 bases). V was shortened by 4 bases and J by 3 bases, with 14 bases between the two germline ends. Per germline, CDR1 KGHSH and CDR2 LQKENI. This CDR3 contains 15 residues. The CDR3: CASSLSGRVTDTQYF. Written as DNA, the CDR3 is TGTGCCAGCTCACTCTCAGGGCGAGTAACAGATACGCAGTATTTT.

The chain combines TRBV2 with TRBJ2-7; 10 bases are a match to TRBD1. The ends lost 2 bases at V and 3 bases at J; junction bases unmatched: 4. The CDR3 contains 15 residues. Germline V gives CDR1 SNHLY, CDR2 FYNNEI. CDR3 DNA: TGTGCCAGCAGTGAAAGGGACAGGGGATTCTACGAGCAGTACTTC. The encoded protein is CASSERDRGFYEQYF.

The CDR3 DNA reads TGTGCCATCAGTGCCGGACAGGGAATGGCCTCCTACGAGCAGTACTTC. Translation: CAISAGQGMASYEQYF. V and J are TRBV10-3 and TRBJ2-7; 8 nucleotides agree with TRBD1. CDR1 is ENHRY, CDR2 SYGVKD, per germline. V lost 4 bases to trimming and J lost 0 bases; unmatched junction nucleotides: 8. There are 16 residues in the CDR3.

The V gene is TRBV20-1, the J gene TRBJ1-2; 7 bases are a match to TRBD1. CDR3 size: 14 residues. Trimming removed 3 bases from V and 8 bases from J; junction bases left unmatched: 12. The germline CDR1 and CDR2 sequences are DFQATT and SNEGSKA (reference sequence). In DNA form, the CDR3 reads TGCAGTGCTAGTTTACAGGGGCGGTGGTGGGGCTACACCTTC. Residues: CSASLQGRWWGYTF.

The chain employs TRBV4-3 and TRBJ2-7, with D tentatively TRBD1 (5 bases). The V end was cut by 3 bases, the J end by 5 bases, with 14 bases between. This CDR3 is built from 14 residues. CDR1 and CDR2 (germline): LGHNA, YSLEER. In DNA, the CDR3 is TGCGCCAGCAGCCATTTCAAGGGGTCCGACGAGCAGTACTTC. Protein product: CASSHFKGSDEQYF.

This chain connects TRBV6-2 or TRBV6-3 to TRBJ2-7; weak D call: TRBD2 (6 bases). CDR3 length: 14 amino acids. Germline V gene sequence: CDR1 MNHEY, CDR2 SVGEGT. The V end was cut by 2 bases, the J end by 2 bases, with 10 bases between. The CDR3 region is CASSYEVAAYEQYF. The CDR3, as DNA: TGTGCCAGCAGTTACGAGGTAGCGGCCTACGAGCAGTACTTC.